This TCR beta chain was sequenced during a study of metastatic and nonmetastatic thyroid tumors. The J segment lost 4 bases and the V segment lost 0 bases, leaving 3 bases of the junction unmatched. The V gene's germline CDR1 is KGHSH and CDR2 LQKENI. The CDR3 length is 16 residues. With MiXCR, TCRdb reprocessed the PCR reads. This sample carries 25,000 or so clones, roughly 24% of them seen once, and the ten largest clones take just over 6%. This clone has ten or more counts. Prior to thyroid surgery, none of the patients had received any treatment. V and J are TRBV18 and TRBJ2-2, with 9 positions matching TRBD2. The TCR sequence derives from a female donor with papillary thyroid cancer or a benign thyroid nodule (not recorded which). Some clones in this sample may be carry-over from other donors' samples. The material sequenced was blood. The CDR3 loop is CASSPPGGRATGELFF. DNA of the CDR3: TGTGCCAGCTCACCACCAGGCGGGAGGGCCACCGGGGAGCTGTTTTTT.